This is a list of T cell receptor beta chains from one sample in a study of CD8 T cell repertoires and HIV-1 epitope variants. Generated by immunoSEQ multiplex PCR, the TCRdb table keeps only in-frame clones and is missing some. The table records approximately 5,300 clones, 60% to 70% of them present only once. These receptors are not linked to any known antigen. Sequencing was carried out using cultured CD8+ T cells derived from PBMCs. These receptors all stem from a male donor with HIV. CDR3s include the opening cysteine and the closing phenylalanine or tryptophan. Each record gives: J gene, clone size, D gene, V gene, CDR3 DNA, CDR3 protein. A D gene is named only where the DNA matches it firmly. Size is omitted from some rows. Given values are once, few, many or a class for expanded clones.

J gene: TRBJ1-2
clone size: NA
D gene: TRBD1
V gene: TRBV28
CDR3 DNA: TGTGCCAGCAGTTCAACCGCCGCGGGACAGCCCCCCGGAGGCTACACCTTC
CDR3 protein: CASSSTAAGQPPGGYTF

J gene: TRBJ1-6
clone size: NA
D gene: TRBD1
V gene: TRBV19
CDR3 DNA: TGTGCCAGTACCACTCTGACAGGGGGCTCCTATAATTCACCCCTCCACTTT
CDR3 protein: CASTTLTGGSYNSPLHF

J gene: TRBJ2-3
clone size: once
D gene: NA
V gene: TRBV7-8
CDR3 DNA: TGTGCCAGCAGCCCCGATTATGGGGGGGCGTTCGCAGATACGCAGTATTTT
CDR3 protein: CASSPDYGGAFADTQYF

J gene: TRBJ2-1
clone size: NA
D gene: NA
V gene: TRBV28
CDR3 DNA: TGTGCCAGCAGTTTTCATACCTCAGGGTATGAGCAGTTCTTC
CDR3 protein: CASSFHTSGYEQFF

J gene: TRBJ2-1
clone size: NA
D gene: TRBD2
V gene: TRBV5-1
CDR3 DNA: TGCGCCAGCAGCCAAGACGGGACTAGGCTTCAGTTCTTC
CDR3 protein: CASSQDGTRLQFF

J gene: TRBJ1-5
clone size: few
D gene: NA
V gene: TRBV27
CDR3 DNA: TGTGCCAGCAGCCGGACCAGGGGTGGCAATCAGCCCCAGCATTTT
CDR3 protein: CASSRTRGGNQPQHF

J gene: TRBJ2-7
clone size: few
D gene: NA
V gene: TRBV5-4
CDR3 DNA: TGTGCCAGCAGCTTGAACAGGAGGGAGCAGTACTTC
CDR3 protein: CASSLNRREQYF

J gene: TRBJ2-2
clone size: medium-sized
D gene: NA
V gene: TRBV14
CDR3 DNA: TGTGCCAGCAGGCTAGAAGCGAACACCGGGGAGCTGTTTTTT
CDR3 protein: CASRLEANTGELFF

J gene: TRBJ2-7
clone size: NA
D gene: TRBD2
V gene: TRBV28
CDR3 DNA: TGTGCCAGCACTCCCCTAGCGGATATACCCTACGAGCAGTACTTC
CDR3 protein: CASTPLADIPYEQYF

J gene: TRBJ2-7
clone size: NA
D gene: NA
V gene: TRBV6-5
CDR3 DNA: TGTGCCAGCAGTTACTCGATTAGCGACCCCTACGAGCAGTACTTC
CDR3 protein: CASSYSISDPYEQYF

J gene: TRBJ2-1
clone size: NA
D gene: TRBD2
V gene: TRBV27
CDR3 DNA: TGTGCCAGCAGTTTAGGGGGGGGAAGCAATGAGCAGTTCTTC
CDR3 protein: CASSLGGGSNEQFF

J gene: TRBJ2-2
clone size: NA
D gene: TRBD2
V gene: TRBV7-2
CDR3 DNA: TGTGCCAGCAGCTTAGACTGGCGGGAGAGGCGGGGCGGGGAGCTGTTTTTT
CDR3 protein: CASSLDWRERRGGELFF

J gene: TRBJ2-3
clone size: NA
D gene: NA
V gene: TRBV28
CDR3 DNA: TGTGCCAGCAGTTTAGGGGCCCGCACAGATACGCAGTATTTT
CDR3 protein: CASSLGARTDTQYF

J gene: TRBJ2-3
clone size: NA
D gene: TRBD1
V gene: TRBV9
CDR3 DNA: TGTGCCAGCAAGGGGACAGCGAGCACAGATACGCAGTATTTT
CDR3 protein: CASKGTASTDTQYF

J gene: TRBJ1-4
clone size: NA
D gene: NA
V gene: TRBV9
CDR3 DNA: TGTGCCAGCAGCGTAGGTCCCGATAATGAAAAACTGTTTTTT
CDR3 protein: CASSVGPDNEKLFF

J gene: TRBJ2-7
clone size: NA
D gene: TRBD1
V gene: TRBV5-6
CDR3 DNA: TGTGCCAGCAGCCCTGGGACAGGGGGCGAGCAGTACTTC
CDR3 protein: CASSPGTGGEQYF

J gene: TRBJ2-1
clone size: few
D gene: TRBD2
V gene: TRBV15
CDR3 DNA: TGTGCCACCAGCCCTGGACTAGCGGGGCTTAATGAGCAGTTCTTC
CDR3 protein: CATSPGLAGLNEQFF

J gene: TRBJ1-5
clone size: NA
D gene: TRBD1
V gene: TRBV7-8
CDR3 DNA: TGTGCCAGCAGCTTAGCCGGGGCCACAGGGGGCATGGGTCAGCCCCAGCATTTT
CDR3 protein: CASSLAGATGGMGQPQHF

J gene: TRBJ2-2
clone size: few
D gene: NA
V gene: TRBV9
CDR3 DNA: TGTGCCAGCAGCTCAGGGGGGGACACCGGGGAGCTGTTTTTT
CDR3 protein: CASSSGGDTGELFF

J gene: TRBJ1-1
clone size: NA
D gene: NA
V gene: TRBV7-6
CDR3 DNA: TGTGCCAGCAGCTTAGGGGATGGGAGCGCGAACACTGAAGCTTTCTTT
CDR3 protein: CASSLGDGSANTEAFF

J gene: TRBJ2-7
clone size: NA
D gene: NA
V gene: TRBV2
CDR3 DNA: TGTGCCAGCAGTGAGCGGGGATACTCCTACGAGCAGTACTTC
CDR3 protein: CASSERGYSYEQYF

J gene: TRBJ2-2
clone size: NA
D gene: NA
V gene: TRBV19
CDR3 DNA: TGTGCCGTTGGGGGGATGTACACCGGGGAGCTGTTTTTT
CDR3 protein: CAVGGMYTGELFF

J gene: TRBJ2-3
clone size: NA
D gene: TRBD2
V gene: TRBV30
CDR3 DNA: TGTGCCTGGAGTGTACGCGGGGGAGGAGATACGCAGTATTTT
CDR3 protein: CAWSVRGGGDTQYF

J gene: TRBJ1-4
clone size: NA
D gene: TRBD1
V gene: TRBV19
CDR3 DNA: TGTGCCAGTAGTACACAAACGGACAGGACGATGCGGGAAAAACTGTTTTTT
CDR3 protein: CASSTQTDRTMREKLFF

J gene: TRBJ2-7
clone size: medium-sized
D gene: NA
V gene: TRBV4-1
CDR3 DNA: TGCGCCAGCAGCCGTATACTCGACTACGAGCAGTACTTC
CDR3 protein: CASSRILDYEQYF

J gene: TRBJ2-7
clone size: NA
D gene: TRBD1
V gene: TRBV5-3
CDR3 DNA: TGTGCCAGCAGCTTACAGGGGGACTACGAGCAGTACTTC
CDR3 protein: CASSLQGDYEQYF

J gene: TRBJ2-2
clone size: NA
D gene: NA
V gene: TRBV15
CDR3 DNA: TGTGCCACCAGTGTAGGGGCGAACACCGGGGAGCTGTTTTTT
CDR3 protein: CATSVGANTGELFF

J gene: TRBJ1-5
clone size: few
D gene: NA
V gene: TRBV7-2
CDR3 DNA: TGTGCCAGCAGCTTACGGCCTAATCAGCCCCAGCATTTT
CDR3 protein: CASSLRPNQPQHF

J gene: TRBJ2-7
clone size: NA
D gene: TRBD1
V gene: TRBV28
CDR3 DNA: TGTGCCAGTGCCTCCGGGACAGGGATCCACGAGCAGTACTTC
CDR3 protein: CASASGTGIHEQYF

J gene: TRBJ2-5
clone size: NA
D gene: TRBD1
V gene: TRBV9
CDR3 DNA: TGTGCCAGCAGCGCCCCGGGACAGGGGGCGGGGGAGCAGTACTTC
CDR3 protein: CASSAPGQGAGEQYF

J gene: TRBJ2-7
clone size: NA
D gene: NA
V gene: TRBV4-2
CDR3 DNA: TGTGCCAGCAGCCAAGGGGGAGAAGGACACCCAGCCTACGAGCAGTACTTC
CDR3 protein: CASSQGGEGHPAYEQYF

J gene: TRBJ1-6
clone size: NA
D gene: NA
V gene: TRBV5-6
CDR3 DNA: TGTGCCAGCAGCTTGAAACGGATAAATGCACCCCTCCACTTT
CDR3 protein: CASSLKRINAPLHF

J gene: TRBJ1-6
clone size: NA
D gene: TRBD1
V gene: TRBV5-1
CDR3 DNA: TGCGCCAGCAGCCCCACGCGCCACCCTCCGGGACAGATTAATTCACCCCTCCACTTT
CDR3 protein: CASSPTRHPPGQINSPLHF

J gene: TRBJ1-3
clone size: NA
D gene: NA
V gene: TRBV11-2
CDR3 DNA: TGTGCCAGCAGCTTACCCCCAGACGGTAGCTCTGGAAACACCATATATTTT
CDR3 protein: CASSLPPDGSSGNTIYF

J gene: TRBJ2-7
clone size: NA
D gene: NA
V gene: TRBV6-5
CDR3 DNA: TGTGCCAGCAGAGTCGGAGCCTACGAGCAGTACTTC
CDR3 protein: CASRVGAYEQYF

J gene: TRBJ2-7
clone size: few
D gene: NA
V gene: TRBV7-9
CDR3 DNA: TGCGCCAGCAGCCAAGAGCCGGGAGCGGGCGCCCTGAGCTCCTACGAGCAGTACTTC
CDR3 protein: CASSQEPGAGALSSYEQYF

J gene: TRBJ2-6
clone size: NA
D gene: NA
V gene: TRBV18
CDR3 DNA: TGTGCCAGCTCACCTATTACCGGCCGTGCGTATACCTCTGGGGCCAACGTCCTGACTTTC
CDR3 protein: CASSPITGRAYTSGANVLTF

J gene: TRBJ2-7
clone size: NA
D gene: NA
V gene: TRBV7-7
CDR3 DNA: TGTGCTAGCAGCTTTTCCGACAAGGCGGTGCAGTACTTC
CDR3 protein: CASSFSDKAVQYF

J gene: TRBJ1-4
clone size: few
D gene: NA
V gene: TRBV7-2
CDR3 DNA: TGTGCCAGCAGCGGAGCGGGGGCTCGAGAAAAACTGTTTTTT
CDR3 protein: CASSGAGAREKLFF